This T cell receptor (beta chain) is drawn from a study of cytomegalovirus exposure and HLA in healthy donors. Within the sample, this clone is large. Its cognate antigen is unknown. Broader study findings: In most subjects, TCR beta sequences reportedly gave accurate predictions of HLA-A and HLA-B alleles. In an earlier analysis, about 87% or about 30%: the productive usage of most TCR beta V segments. Per a later analysis, HLA-associated TCR beta chains showed more clonal expansion than other, equally common TCR beta chains. Certain indistinguishable V segments, among them TRBV6-2 and TRBV6-3, were excluded.

This CDR3 comprises 13 residues. CDR1 and CDR2 from the germline V gene are MNHNY and SVGAGI (reference sequence). V was clipped by 5 bases and J by 11 bases, with 15 bases between them. Researchers ran the PCR with 60 Vbeta and 13 Jbeta primers. TCRdb keeps only in-frame clones here, not all; method: immunoSEQ multiplex PCR. The sample yields about 14,000 clones, around 60% seen once. This chain connects TRBV6-6 to TRBJ1-4, with TRBD1 as a possible D gene (6 bases). Sequenced sample: PBMCs. This clonotype was sampled from a woman aged 45 to 65 in good health and CMV-seropositive. CDR3 DNA: TGTGCCAGCAGTCCCTTGTCCCAGGGGAAACTGTTTTTT. It specifies CASSPLSQGKLFF.